This TCR beta chain was profiled in a study of neoadjuvant nivolumab and ipilimumab in lung cancer. Study-wide results and caveats: Pathologic regression was not significantly tied to TCR clonality. Only a small number of samples underwent TCR sequencing. TCR richness and clonality were higher in tumors than adjacent uninvolved lung. Blood richness before therapy tracked richness in tumors resected after neoadjuvant therapy.

Trimming stripped 0 bases from V and 4 bases from J, with 16 bases between. CDR1 and CDR2 from the germline V gene are SGHRS and YFSETQ. The CDR3 spans 16 residues. Of note for this clone: What it recognizes is unknown.

The repertoire was sequenced with immunoSEQ multiplex PCR; TCRdb's copy has only in-frame clones and lacks some. The sample has around 4,500 clones; around 80% are singletons. Sequencing used normal lung tissue adjacent to the tumor, obtained after neoadjuvant nivolumab, alone or with ipilimumab, at or shortly before surgery. The chain has TRBV5-1 and TRBJ1-1; D might be TRBD1 (6 bases). The receptor was isolated from an adult with non-small cell lung cancer. Some clones in this sample may be carry-over from other donors' samples. This CDR3 reads CASSLASGGGITEAFF. DNA of the CDR3: TGCGCCAGCAGCTTGGCCTCTGGGGGCGGGATCACTGAAGCTTTCTTT.